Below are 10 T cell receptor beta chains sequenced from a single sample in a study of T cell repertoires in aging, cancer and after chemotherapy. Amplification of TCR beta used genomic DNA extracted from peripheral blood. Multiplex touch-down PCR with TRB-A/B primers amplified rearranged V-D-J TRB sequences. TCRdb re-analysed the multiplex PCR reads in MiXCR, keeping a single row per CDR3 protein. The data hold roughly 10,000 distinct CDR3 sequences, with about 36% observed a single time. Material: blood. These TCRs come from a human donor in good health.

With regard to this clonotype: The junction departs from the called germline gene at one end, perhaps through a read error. CDR3 amino acids: CASSPPGLAVTSYEQYF. DNA for the CDR3: TGTGCCAGCAGCCCGCCCGGACTAGCGGTAACTAGCTACGAGCAGTACTTC. V and J are TRBV5-1 and TRBJ2-7; 10 nucleotides align to TRBD2. The CDR3 has 17 residues. Germline values: CDR1 SGHRS, CDR2 YFSETQ. The full variable domain, its missing parts supplied by reference TRBV5-1 and TRBJ2-7, is KAGVTQTPRYLIKTRGQQVTLSCSPISGHRSVSWYQQTPGQGLQFLFEYFSETQRNKGNFPGRFSGRQFSNSRSEMNVSTLELGDSALYLCASSPPGLAVTSYEQYFGPGTRLTVT.

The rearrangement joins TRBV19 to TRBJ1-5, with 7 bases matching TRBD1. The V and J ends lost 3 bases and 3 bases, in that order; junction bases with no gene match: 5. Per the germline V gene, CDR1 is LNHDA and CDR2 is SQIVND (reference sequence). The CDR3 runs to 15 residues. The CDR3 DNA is TGTGCCAGTAGTATGGGGGACAGCCCCAATCAGCCCCAGCATTTT. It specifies CASSMGDSPNQPQHF.

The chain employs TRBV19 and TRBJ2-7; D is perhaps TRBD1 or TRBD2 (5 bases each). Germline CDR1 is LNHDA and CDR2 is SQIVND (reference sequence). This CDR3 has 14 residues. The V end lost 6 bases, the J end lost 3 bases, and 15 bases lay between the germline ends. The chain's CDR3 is CASSPRDPGYEQYF. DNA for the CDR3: TGTGCCAGTAGCCCCCGGGACCCGGGCTACGAGCAGTACTTC. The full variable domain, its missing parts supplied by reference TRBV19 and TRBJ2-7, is DGGITQSPKYLFRKEGQNVTLSCEQNLNHDAMYWYRQDPGQGLRLIYYSQIVNDFQKGDIAEGYSVSREKKESFPLTVTSAQKNPTAFYLCASSPRDPGYEQYFGPGTRLTVT.

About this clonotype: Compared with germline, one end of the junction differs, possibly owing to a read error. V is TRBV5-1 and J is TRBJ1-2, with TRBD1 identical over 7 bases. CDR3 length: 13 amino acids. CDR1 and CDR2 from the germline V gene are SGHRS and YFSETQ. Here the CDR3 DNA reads TGTGCCAGCAGCCCGACAGGGAACTATGGCTACACCTTC. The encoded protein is CASSPTGNYGYTF.

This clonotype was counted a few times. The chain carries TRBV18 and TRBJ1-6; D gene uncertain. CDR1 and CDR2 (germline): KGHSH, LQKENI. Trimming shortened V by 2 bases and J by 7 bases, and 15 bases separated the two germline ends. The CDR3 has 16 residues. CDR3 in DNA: TGTGCCAGCTCACCAGAGCCGGGAATTCGCAATTCACCCCTCCACTTT. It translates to CASSPEPGIRNSPLHF.

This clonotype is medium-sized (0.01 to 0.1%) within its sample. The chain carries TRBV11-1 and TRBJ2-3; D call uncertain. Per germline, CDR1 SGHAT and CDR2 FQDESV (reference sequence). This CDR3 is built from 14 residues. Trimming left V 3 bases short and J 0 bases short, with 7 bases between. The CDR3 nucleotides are TGTGCCAGCAGCTTGGTCGGGAGCACAGATACGCAGTATTTT. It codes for CASSLVGSTDTQYF. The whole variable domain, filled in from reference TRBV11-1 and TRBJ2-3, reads EAEVAQSPRYKITEKSQAVAFWCDPISGHATLYWYRQILGQGPELLVQFQDESVVDDSQLPKDRFSAERLKGVDSTLKIQPAELGDSAMYLCASSLVGSTDTQYFGPGTRLTVL.

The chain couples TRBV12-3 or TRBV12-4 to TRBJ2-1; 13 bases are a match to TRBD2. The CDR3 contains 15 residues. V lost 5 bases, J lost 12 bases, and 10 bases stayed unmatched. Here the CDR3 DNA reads TGTGCCAGCAGTCCCCGGGGACTAGCGGGACTATCGCAGTTCTTC. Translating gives CASSPRGLAGLSQFF.

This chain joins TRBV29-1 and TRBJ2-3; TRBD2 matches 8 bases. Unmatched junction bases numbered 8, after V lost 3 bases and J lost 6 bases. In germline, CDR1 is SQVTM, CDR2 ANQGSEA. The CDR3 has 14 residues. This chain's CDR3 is CSVDTSGGTDTQYF. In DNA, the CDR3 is TGCAGCGTTGATACTAGCGGTGGAACCGATACGCAGTATTTT.

The CDR3 DNA is TGTGCCAGCAGCTTAACCCAGGGGGCTTGGGAGCAGTTCTTC. It specifies CASSLTQGAWEQFF. The J gene is TRBJ2-1, the V gene TRBV7-9, with 8 nucleotides matching TRBD1. Germline V gene sequence: CDR1 SEHNR, CDR2 FQNEAQ (reference sequence). V shed 2 bases and J 10 bases; nucleotides not matched to a gene: 7. The CDR3 extends over 14 amino acids.

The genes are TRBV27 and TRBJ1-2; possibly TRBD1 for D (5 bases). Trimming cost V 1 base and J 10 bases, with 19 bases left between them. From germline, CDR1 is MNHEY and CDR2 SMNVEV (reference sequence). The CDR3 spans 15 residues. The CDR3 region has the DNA TGTGCCAGCAGTTTATATCGCGACAGCTCAGCCGACTACACCTTC. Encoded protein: CASSLYRDSSADYTF.